The entry below gives a single T cell receptor beta chain sequence along with its context. The antigen this receptor binds is unknown. No base quality information exists; no much larger clone differs at one position. V ends up 0 bases short and J 11 bases short, with an unmatched junction base count of 7. Sequences SGHVS (CDR1) and FNYEAQ (CDR2) are obtained from the germline V gene. Counted from cysteine to phenylalanine, this CDR3 has 15 amino acids. Kept here is only the CDR3 DNA, which spans 45 bases and is read in frame from base 1. Enrolling through a virtual design, the prospective study's participants ranged in age from roughly 18 to 90 years and lived across roughly 23 United States geographic areas. In the prospective study, cohorts were assigned on the basis of participant-reported clinical history obtained from a screening survey and a study questionnaire. Recovered participants in ImmuneRACE Cohort 3 were defined by two consecutive negative NP/OP PCR tests, clearance by a healthcare professional, or resolution of symptoms. In the prospective study, mobile phlebotomists collected whole blood, serum and a nasopharyngeal or oropharyngeal swab from each participant. Additional blood draws and questionnaires over an approximately 2-month period could optionally be provided by prospective study participants. Before DNA extraction, blood samples from the prospective study were shipped at room temperature or frozen.

TCRbeta CDR3 regions were amplified from genomic DNA using the immunoSEQ Assay, a bias-controlled multiplex PCR. The source study handled its data this way. The number of nucleated cells in each sample was estimated from the amplification of reference gene primers within the assay. Sequence reads were collapsed and filtered to measure the absolute abundance of every unique TCRbeta CDR3 rearrangement. Productive Simpson clonality was computed per sample as the square root of Simpson's diversity index over productive rearrangements. As stored in TCRdb, this immuneACCESS dataset retains in-frame rearrangements with V and J assigned. A fraction of the clones does not appear; measured against another copy, unresolved V genes explain less than half of the discrepancy, and the remainder lacks a known reason. V, J and clone size are those of that table, while D and trimming were read from the DNA. The sample table lists approximately 290,000 clones, roughly 88% of them with a count of one. The ten largest make up 4% to 4.5% of the sample.

The sample is drawn from a study of blood T cell repertoires in COVID-19 (dated by TCRdb to 2018 to 2020). Notes on the research overall: Collaborator samples came from the United States, Italy and Spain and covered acute and convalescent phases of COVID-19. The repertoires were made available in a free public database intended to serve as a resource for research on the immune response to SARS-CoV-2. Nearly every sample came with metadata listing a de-identified subject ID, COVID-19 status, age in years and sex. Where available, HLA class I and class II types were obtained from metadata supplied by the sample provider rather than from assay-based typing. Samples came from the ongoing ImmuneRACE study (first 160 participants) plus 1,254 subjects from 6 global collaborators. The prospective study material was composed of cDNA or gDNA derived from T cells, B-cell-depleted T cells, or PBMCs. Subjects who had been exposed to COVID-19, were actively infected with it, or had recovered from it provided the deeply sampled blood TCRbeta repertoires that made up the dataset. What the work shows at the level of the full study, not this receptor alone: Clinical and demographic metadata were provided uncurated, with the amount varying by source and participant.

The chain uses TRBV7-6 and TRBJ2-1, with 10 junctional bases fitting TRBD2. Source material: PBMCs or T cells enriched from blood (not recorded which). The sequence was collected from a woman aged 25 to 39 who had recovered from COVID-19. The CDR3 protein is CASSLAASGRDKQFF. In nucleotides, the sequence is TGTGCCAGCAGCTTAGCTGCCAGCGGGAGGGATAAGCAGTTCTTC.